This entry lists 17 T cell receptor beta chains sequenced from one sample in a study of PD-L1 blockade in urothelial cancer. Assay: immunoSEQ multiplex PCR; the TCRdb copy retains only in-frame clones and omits some. The sample carries tens of thousands of clones, 84% recorded once. The starting material was PBMCs, obtained around atezolizumab (anti-PD-L1) treatment. The receptors were gathered from a man in his 70s with urothelial cancer.

The rearrangement joins TRBV10-1 to TRBJ2-1; 13 bases align to TRBD2. V was pared by 2 bases and J by 2 bases, with 0 bases of the junction left unmatched. Germline-derived CDR1 and CDR2 are WNHNN and SYGVQD (reference sequence). CDR3 length: 16 residues. CDR3 sequence reads: CASSEGLAGAYNEQFF. DNA of the CDR3: TGCGCCAGCAGTGAGGGACTAGCGGGAGCCTACAATGAGCAGTTCTTC.

The rearrangement joins TRBV9 to TRBJ2-1; TRBD1 aligns across 9 bases. The CDR3 runs 14 residues. The ends lost 5 bases at V and 5 bases at J; junction bases unmatched: 5. The V gene's germline CDR1 is SGDLS and CDR2 YYNGEE. Written as DNA, the CDR3 is TGTGCCAGCAGGGGCGACAGGGGGGACAATGAGCAGTTCTTC. It is translated as CASRGDRGDNEQFF.

The chain employs TRBV7-8 and TRBJ1-1; D may be TRBD1 (6 bases). CDR1 is SGHVS, CDR2 FQNEAQ, per germline. There are 17 residues in the CDR3. The ends were cut back, 2 bases at V and 2 bases at J, with 18 bases in the middle. In nucleotides, the CDR3 is TGTGCCAGCAGCTTATTACAGGGCCAAGGGTTAAACACTGAAGCTTTCTTT. Residues: CASSLLQGQGLNTEAFF.

This clone has a single count. The chain joins TRBV6-6 to TRBJ1-2, with D perhaps matching TRBD1 (6 bases). CDR1 is MNHNY and CDR2 is SVGAGI in the germline V gene (reference sequence). This CDR3 comprises 15 residues. Trimming shortened V by 8 bases and J by 5 bases, and 21 bases separated the two germline ends. CDR3 amino acids: CASGGGQGGQYGYTF. The CDR3, as DNA: TGTGCCAGCGGGGGGGGCCAGGGTGGGCAATATGGCTACACCTTC.

The chain employs TRBV7-2 and TRBJ2-1, with 9 bases that match TRBD2. V lost 5 bases to trimming and J lost 12 bases; unmatched junction nucleotides: 5. Germline CDR1 is SGHTA and CDR2 is FQGNSA. This CDR3 has 12 residues. The CDR3 nucleotides read TGTGCCAGCAGCCCGGGACTAGCTGGGCAGTTCTTC. Amino acid sequence: CASSPGLAGQFF.

The genes are TRBV19 and TRBJ1-2; D may be TRBD1 (5 bases). The CDR3 spans 12 residues. Trimming cost V 5 bases and J 7 bases, with 11 bases left between them. The germline CDR1 and CDR2 sequences are LNHDA and SQIVND (reference sequence). The CDR3 sequence: CASSHQGGGYTF. The CDR3 DNA sequence: TGTGCCAGTAGTCATCAGGGAGGTGGCTACACCTTC.

The chain has TRBV27 and TRBJ2-3; TRBD2 aligns across 9 bases. CDR3 length: 18 amino acids. Germline V gives CDR1 MNHEY, CDR2 SMNVEV (reference sequence). The J segment lost 1 base and the V segment lost 3 bases, leaving 11 bases of the junction unmatched. This CDR3 is CASSFRTSEGFGTDTQYF. The DNA for the CDR3 is TGTGCCAGCAGTTTCCGGACTAGCGAGGGGTTTGGCACAGATACGCAGTATTTT.

This chain joins TRBV5-6 and TRBJ2-6, with 9 positions matching TRBD1. Germline CDR1 SGHDT, CDR2 YYEEEE. The CDR3 length is 17 residues. The V gene end was trimmed by 6 bases and the J gene end by 2 bases; junction bases not matched to a gene: 9. DNA of the CDR3: TGTGCCAGCACCCCACCAACAGGGGGCGCTGGGGCCAACGTCCTGACTTTC. The encoded protein is CASTPPTGGAGANVLTF.

The chain has TRBV5-1 and TRBJ2-3, with D possibly being TRBD2 (6 bases). The germline gives CDR1 SGHRS, CDR2 YFSETQ. This CDR3 has 16 amino acids. The V end was cut by 2 bases, the J end by 4 bases, with 17 bases between. CDR3 bases: TGCGCCAGCAGCTTCCCGGGAGCCCCGGGTTCAGATACGCAGTATTTT. Translation: CASSFPGAPGSDTQYF.

This chain joins TRBV6-6 and TRBJ2-1; the match to TRBD2 covers 11 bases. Germline CDR1 reads MNHNY; CDR2 reads SVGAGI (reference sequence). The CDR3 runs 16 residues. V dropped 2 bases and J dropped 8; count of bases not matched to a gene: 8. Here the CDR3 DNA reads TGTGCCAGCAGTTACCTAACTAGCGGGAGTCGCGATGAGCAGTTCTTC. The encoded protein is CASSYLTSGSRDEQFF.

V usage is TRBV30 and J usage is TRBJ2-1, with TRBD2 identical over 10 bases. This CDR3 is built from 13 residues. V gave up 8 bases and J gave up 11 bases; unmatched junction bases: 12. Germline CDR1 reads GTSNPN; CDR2 reads SVGIG (reference sequence). Here the CDR3 reads CARTSGNTMKQFF. DNA of the CDR3: TGTGCCAGAACTAGCGGGAATACAATGAAGCAGTTCTTC.

The chain links TRBV21-1 to TRBJ1-5; TRBD1 is the table's D call and was not checked against the DNA. TRBV21-1 is designated a pseudogene. This CDR3 region has 16 residues. This CDR3 is CASSKRPGQSNQPQHF. CDR3 DNA sequence: TGTGCCAGCAGCAAACGACCGGGACAGAGCAATCAGCCCCAGCATTTT.

The chain is built from TRBV7-6 and TRBJ2-2; TRBD2 is a possible D gene (6 bases). This CDR3 region has 16 residues. The ends were cut back, 0 bases at V and 1 base at J, with 9 bases in the middle. Germline lookup yields CDR1 SGHVS and CDR2 FNYEAQ. CDR3: CASSLARGVNTGELFF. The CDR3 DNA reads TGTGCCAGCAGCTTAGCCCGCGGGGTGAACACCGGGGAGCTGTTTTTT.

The chain recombines TRBV10-3 with TRBJ2-2; maybe TRBD2 (6 bases). CDR1 ENHRY and CDR2 SYGVKD come from the germline V gene. The V and J ends lost 2 bases and 3 bases respectively, with 13 bases between them. This CDR3 comprises 16 residues. CDR3 protein: CAISEGGGRDTGELFF. Here the CDR3 DNA reads TGTGCCATCAGTGAGGGTGGAGGGCGGGACACCGGGGAGCTGTTTTTT.

The chain links TRBV7-9 to TRBJ2-1; D not resolved. The CDR3 is 12 residues long. Germline CDR1 and CDR2: SEHNR and FQNEAQ (reference sequence). V dropped 5 bases and J dropped 3 bases, with 5 bases sitting between them. The CDR3 here is CASSAYYNEQFF. The CDR3 bases are TGTGCCAGCAGCGCGTACTACAATGAGCAGTTCTTC.

The rearrangement joins TRBV28 to TRBJ2-3; 8 nucleotides agree with TRBD2. Germline V gene data show CDR1 as MDHEN and CDR2 as SYDVKM. Trimming cost V 5 bases and J 4 bases; bases outside gene matches: 11. This CDR3 comprises 16 residues. The CDR3 nucleotides are TGTGCCAGCAGTGAGGACGCGGCGGGAGGTCCAGATACGCAGTATTTT. Translating gives CASSEDAAGGPDTQYF.

The rearrangement links TRBV28 to TRBJ2-7, with 10 nucleotides matching TRBD1. The V and J ends lost 4 bases and 5 bases, in that order; junction bases with no gene match: 8. The CDR3 length is 15 residues. Germline V gene lookup returns CDR1 MDHEN and CDR2 SYDVKM. DNA for the CDR3: TGTGCCAGCAGTTCGACAGGGACAGGGGCCCACGAGCAGTACTTC. Translation gives CASSSTGTGAHEQYF.